This T cell receptor beta chain is drawn from a study of cytomegalovirus exposure and HLA in healthy donors. The study's findings and limits: Researchers had no immune exposure information except CMV serostatus available.

V shed 6 bases and J shed 0 bases, with 12 bases lying between them. The germline gives CDR1 WSHSY, CDR2 SAAADI. The CDR3 sequence is 14 residues long. 60 Vbeta and 13 Jbeta primers were used in PCR. TCRdb's copy holds only in-frame clones and misses some; the assay was immunoSEQ multiplex PCR. Here the sample spans approximately 120,000 clones, about three quarters being singletons. For this clone: Its cognate antigen is unknown.

This sequence was found in a female donor in good health and CMV-seronegative. The chain couples TRBV10-2 to TRBJ2-7; D not certain. Sequenced sample: PBMCs. CDR3 region: CASRAPGSSYEQYF. Here the CDR3 DNA reads TGCGCCAGCAGAGCCCCAGGAAGCTCCTACGAGCAGTACTTC.